This TCR beta chain derives from a study of blood T cell repertoires in COVID-19. Study at large: Samples taken during acute and convalescent COVID-19 were collected in the United States, Italy and Spain. Sources were T cells, B-cell-depleted T cells, or PBMCs; the material itself was cDNA or gDNA.

V gave up 0 bases and J gave up 6 bases; unmatched junction bases: 5. The CDR3 contains 15 residues. The V gene's germline CDR1 is MGHRA and CDR2 YSYEKL. Original processing methods: Estimation of nucleated cell counts relied on the amplification of reference gene primers. Profiled with immunoSEQ multiplex PCR; TCRdb holds only in-frame clones, not every one. For V, J and clone size, that table is used; D and trimming come from the DNA. This sample has some 260,000 clones, with about 86% found just once. The chain is built from TRBV4-1 and TRBJ1-5; TRBD1 matches at 7 bases. The sequence was obtained from an elderly man with acute or convalescent COVID-19. Sequencing was performed on peripheral blood. The CDR3 nucleotides read TGCGCCAGCAGCCAAGATTACAGGGGCGGTCAGCCCCAGCATTTT. It codes for CASSQDYRGGQPQHF.